The present T cell receptor beta chain was sequenced within a study of tumor and adjacent non-tumor tissue in lung cancer (dated by TCRdb to between 2018 and 2020). About the full investigation: Patients with adenocarcinoma (approximately 11), squamous cell carcinoma (2) and small cell lung cancer (1) were included in the cohort. The 15 or so patients were aged 31 to 76 years, included about ten men and 5 women, and had TNM stage I to III disease. In total, sequencing yielded 125,075,908 productive TCRbeta reads, which works out to an average of roughly 4.2 million reads per sample. The study compared bulk TCRbeta repertoires from lung tumor tissue and matched distant non-tumor lung tissue of approximately 15 lung cancer patients. Under 35 paired specimens, one tumor and one normal lung sample per patient, were profiled by TCRbeta CDR3 sequencing.

As for this clonotype: It has no known antigen specificity. Nothing much larger sits one base from this clone, and base qualities are not available.

RNA was isolated from bulk, unsorted tissue, and RNA quality was assessed with a NanoDrop ND-1000 and an Agilent 2100. Donors were newly diagnosed lung cancer patients admitted for thoracic surgery in China between August and November 2014, without prior chemotherapy. Anyone who had undergone radiotherapy or chemotherapy before, or who had another cancer at the same time, was left out of the study. Surgical tissue pieces of about 1-2.3 cm3 were preserved in RNAlater solution and were kept at -80 degrees C until use. Taken from the germline V gene, the CDR1 and CDR2 loops are MGHRA and YSYEKL. The junction carries 18 bases between V and J, which are trimmed by 3 bases and 3 bases respectively. The CDR3 starts with the cysteine, ends with the phenylalanine, and has 17 residues. Only the CDR3 region is kept as DNA, spanning 51 bases read in frame from base 1. The library was prepared using multiplex PCR. Sequencing relied on an Illumina HiSeq 2500. TCRbeta libraries were constructed through three rounds of nested PCR with primers (Table S4) according to protocols adapted from ARM-PCR. Before sequencing, PCR products of 200-500 bp were excised from the gel and purified with the QIAquick gel extraction kit. The study's processing was this. Trimmomatic was used to clean the reads, FLASH was used to merge the reads into complete CDR3 sequences, and MiTCR was used to assign the reads to V(D)J germline segments. Clonal diversity was calculated as the inverse Simpson's index using VDJtools. A read counted as productive if the sequence was in-frame and lacked a premature stop codon. TCRdb trimmed public reads at Q25 via fastp, called clones via MiXCR and kept in-frame beta chains. Every CDR3 protein is listed once, alongside the most common genes and DNA of its rows. These V and J calls rely on TCRdb rather than the paper's analysis. This sample is represented by approximately 71,000 distinct CDR3 sequences; 60% of them were singletons. Around 21% of the sample comes from the top ten.

The research as a whole found: Tumor tissue showed significantly greater TCR diversity (inverse Simpson) than normal lung tissue (431.37 vs 166.20, P = 0.0075, Mann-Whitney U test). The methods do not name the sequencing platform or mention unique molecular identifiers. Only 15 or so patients were included in the cohort, and the need for larger samples and more detailed clinical data was noted by the authors. Because peripheral blood was not sequenced, blood TCRbeta repertoires in the lung cancer patients of the study were not examined. The top 100 clones accounted for a significantly larger cumulative portion of the repertoire in normal lung than in tumor tissue. TCR diversity was significantly higher in younger patients, and greater tumor TCR diversity was associated with shorter overall survival and shorter disease-free survival.

Sequenced: lung tumor tissue. The chain was built from TRBV4-1 and TRBJ2-1; TRBD2 is a weak D gene call, 6 bases matching. The sequence was collected from a man aged 50 or older with non-small cell lung cancer. The DNA sequence reads TGCGCCAGCAGCCAGAATTTGAGGACGGGGGACTACAATGAGCAGTTCTTC. Its product reads: CASSQNLRTGDYNEQFF.